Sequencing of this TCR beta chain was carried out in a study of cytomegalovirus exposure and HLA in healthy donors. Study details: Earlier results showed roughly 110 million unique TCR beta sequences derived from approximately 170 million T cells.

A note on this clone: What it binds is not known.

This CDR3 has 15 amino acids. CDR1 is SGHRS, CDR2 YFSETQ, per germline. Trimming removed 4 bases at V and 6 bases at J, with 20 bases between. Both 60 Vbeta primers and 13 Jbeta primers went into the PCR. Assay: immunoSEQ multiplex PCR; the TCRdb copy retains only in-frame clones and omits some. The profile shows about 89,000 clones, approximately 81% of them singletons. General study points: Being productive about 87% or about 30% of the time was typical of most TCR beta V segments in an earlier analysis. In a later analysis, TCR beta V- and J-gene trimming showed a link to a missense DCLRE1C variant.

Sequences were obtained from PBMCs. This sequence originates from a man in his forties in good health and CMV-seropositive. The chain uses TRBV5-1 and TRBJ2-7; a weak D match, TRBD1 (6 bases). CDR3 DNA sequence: TGCGCCAGCAGCCAGGACAGTCCCGCTTCGGTCGAGCAGTACTTC. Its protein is CASSQDSPASVEQYF.